This T cell receptor beta chain was obtained from a study of cytomegalovirus exposure and HLA in healthy donors. The germline gives CDR1 KGHSH, CDR2 LQKENI. V was pared by 4 bases and J by 2 bases, with 6 bases between. This CDR3 is built from 12 residues. The PCR made use of 60 Vbeta and 13 Jbeta primers. Sequencing was performed with immunoSEQ multiplex PCR; in TCRdb, only in-frame clones are kept and a portion is missing. Here the sample spans roughly 190,000 clones, 84% being singletons. V is TRBV18 and J is TRBJ2-7; D might be TRBD2 (5 bases). The material sequenced was PBMCs. The receptor was derived from a woman in her forties or fifties in good health and CMV-seropositive. The CDR3: CASSQGAYEQYF. Written as DNA, the CDR3 is TGTGCCAGCTCACAGGGAGCCTACGAGCAGTACTTC. The entire variable domain, with the rest obtained from reference TRBV18 and TRBJ2-7, is as follows: NAGVMQNPRHLVRRRGQEARLRCSPMKGHSHVYWYRQLPEEGLKFMVYLQKENIIDESGMPKERFSAEFPKEGPSILRIQQVVRGDSAAYFCASSQGAYEQYFGPGTRLTVT.